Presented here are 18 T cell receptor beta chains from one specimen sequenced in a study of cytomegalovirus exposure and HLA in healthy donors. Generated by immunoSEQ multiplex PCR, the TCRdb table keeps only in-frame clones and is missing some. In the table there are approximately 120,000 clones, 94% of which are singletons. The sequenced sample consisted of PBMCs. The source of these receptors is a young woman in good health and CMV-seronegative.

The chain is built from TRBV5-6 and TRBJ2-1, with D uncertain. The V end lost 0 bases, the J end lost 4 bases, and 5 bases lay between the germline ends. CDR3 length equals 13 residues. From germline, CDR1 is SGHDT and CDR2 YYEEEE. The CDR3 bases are TGTGCCAGCAGCTTGGTACGGTACAATGAGCAGTTCTTC. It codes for CASSLVRYNEQFF.

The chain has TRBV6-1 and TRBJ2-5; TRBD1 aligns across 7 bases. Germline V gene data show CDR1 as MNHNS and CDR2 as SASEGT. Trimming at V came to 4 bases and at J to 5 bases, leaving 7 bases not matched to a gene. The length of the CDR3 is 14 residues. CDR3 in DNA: TGTGCCAGCAGTGTGGGACAGACTTTGGAGACCCAGTACTTC. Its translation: CASSVGQTLETQYF.

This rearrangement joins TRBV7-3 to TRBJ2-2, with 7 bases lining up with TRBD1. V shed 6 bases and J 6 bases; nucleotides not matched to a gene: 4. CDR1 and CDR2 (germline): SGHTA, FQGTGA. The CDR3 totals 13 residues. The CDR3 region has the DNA TGTGCCAGCAGACCGACAGGGCCCGGGGAGCTGTTTTTT. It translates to CASRPTGPGELFF.

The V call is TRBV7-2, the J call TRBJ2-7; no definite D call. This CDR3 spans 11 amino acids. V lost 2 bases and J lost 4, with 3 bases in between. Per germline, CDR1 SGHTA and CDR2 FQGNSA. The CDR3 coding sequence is TGTGCCAGCAGCTTAATATACGAGCAGTACTTC. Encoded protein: CASSLIYEQYF. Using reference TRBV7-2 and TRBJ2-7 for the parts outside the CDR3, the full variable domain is GAGVSQSPSNKVTEKGKDVELRCDPISGHTALYWYRQSLGQGLEFLIYFQGNSAPDKSGLPSDRFSAERTGGSVSTLTIQRTQQEDSAVYLCASSLIYEQYFGPGTRLTVT.

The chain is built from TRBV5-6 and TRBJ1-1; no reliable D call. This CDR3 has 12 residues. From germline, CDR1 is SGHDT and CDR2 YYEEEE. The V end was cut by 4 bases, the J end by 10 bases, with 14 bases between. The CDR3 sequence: CASSLKDTRAFF. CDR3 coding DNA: TGTGCCAGCAGCCTCAAAGACACGAGAGCTTTCTTT.

The CDR3 loop reads CASSSSGTQYF. In DNA, the CDR3 is TGTGCCAGCAGTTCGTCAGGGACCCAGTACTTC. This chain joins TRBV6-5 and TRBJ2-5; no definite D call. CDR3 size: 11 residues. Trimming removed 4 bases from V and 7 bases from J, with 7 bases in between. Per the germline V gene, CDR1 is MNHEY and CDR2 is SVGAGI.

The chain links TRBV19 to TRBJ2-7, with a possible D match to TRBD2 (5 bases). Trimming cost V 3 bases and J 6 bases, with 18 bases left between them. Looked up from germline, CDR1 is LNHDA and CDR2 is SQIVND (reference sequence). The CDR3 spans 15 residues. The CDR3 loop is CASSIRPSPSGEQYF. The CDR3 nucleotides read TGTGCCAGTAGTATCCGACCCAGCCCAAGCGGCGAGCAGTACTTC.

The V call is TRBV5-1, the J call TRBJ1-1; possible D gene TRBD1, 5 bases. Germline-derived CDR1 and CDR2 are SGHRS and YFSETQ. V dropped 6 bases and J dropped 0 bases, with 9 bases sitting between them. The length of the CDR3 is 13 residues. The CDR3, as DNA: TGCGCCAGCACTCAGGGAATGAACACTGAAGCTTTCTTT. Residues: CASTQGMNTEAFF.

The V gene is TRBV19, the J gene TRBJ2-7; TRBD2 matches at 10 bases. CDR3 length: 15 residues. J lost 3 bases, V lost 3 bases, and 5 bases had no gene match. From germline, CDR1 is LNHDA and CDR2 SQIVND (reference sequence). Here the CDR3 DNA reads TGTGCCAGTAGTATTGCGAGCGGGGGGGTCTACGAGCAGTACTTC. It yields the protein CASSIASGGVYEQYF.

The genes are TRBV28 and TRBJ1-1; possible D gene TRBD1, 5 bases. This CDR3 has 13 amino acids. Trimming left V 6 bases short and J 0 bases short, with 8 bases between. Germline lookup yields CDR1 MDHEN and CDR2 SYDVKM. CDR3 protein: CASSGGMNTEAFF. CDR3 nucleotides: TGTGCCAGCAGCGGGGGGATGAACACTGAAGCTTTCTTT.

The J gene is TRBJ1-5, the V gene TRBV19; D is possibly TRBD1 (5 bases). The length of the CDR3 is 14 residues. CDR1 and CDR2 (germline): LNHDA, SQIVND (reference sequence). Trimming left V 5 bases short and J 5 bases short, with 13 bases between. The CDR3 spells CASSPRQTDQPQHF. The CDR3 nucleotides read TGTGCCAGTAGTCCAAGACAGACAGATCAGCCCCAGCATTTT.

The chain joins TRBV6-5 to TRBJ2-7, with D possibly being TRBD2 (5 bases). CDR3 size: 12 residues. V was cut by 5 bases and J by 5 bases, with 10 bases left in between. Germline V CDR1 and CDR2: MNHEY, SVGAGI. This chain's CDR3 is CASSALGNEQYF. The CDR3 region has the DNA TGTGCCAGCAGTGCACTAGGAAACGAGCAGTACTTC.

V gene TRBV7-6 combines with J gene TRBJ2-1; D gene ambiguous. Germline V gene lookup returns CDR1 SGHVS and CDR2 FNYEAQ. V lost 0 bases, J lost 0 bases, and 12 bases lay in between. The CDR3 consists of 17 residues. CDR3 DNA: TGTGCCAGCAGCTTAGCGTTCTTACCTAACTCCTACAATGAGCAGTTCTTC. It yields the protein CASSLAFLPNSYNEQFF. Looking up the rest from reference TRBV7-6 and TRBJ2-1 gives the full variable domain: GAGVSQSPRYKVTKRGQDVALRCDPISGHVSLYWYRQALGQGPEFLTYFNYEAQQDKSGLPNDRFSAERPEGSISTLTIQRTEQRDSAMYRCASSLAFLPNSYNEQFFGPGTRLTVL.

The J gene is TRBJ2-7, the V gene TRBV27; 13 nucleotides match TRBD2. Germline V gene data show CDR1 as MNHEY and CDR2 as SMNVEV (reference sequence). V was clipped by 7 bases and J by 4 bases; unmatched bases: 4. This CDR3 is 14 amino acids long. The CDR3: CASKRTSGGYEQYF. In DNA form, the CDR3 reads TGTGCCAGCAAAAGGACTAGCGGGGGTTACGAGCAGTACTTC.

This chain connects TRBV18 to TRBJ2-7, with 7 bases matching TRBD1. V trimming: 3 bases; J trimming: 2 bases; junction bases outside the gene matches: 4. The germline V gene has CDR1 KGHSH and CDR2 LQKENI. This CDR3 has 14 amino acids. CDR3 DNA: TGTGCCAGCTCACCCGGGACAGCAACCTACGAGCAGTACTTC. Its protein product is CASSPGTATYEQYF.

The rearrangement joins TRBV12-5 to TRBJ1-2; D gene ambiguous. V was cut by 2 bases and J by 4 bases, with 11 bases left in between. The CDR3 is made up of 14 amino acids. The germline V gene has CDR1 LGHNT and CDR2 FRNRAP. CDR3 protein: CASGLPPPSYGYTF. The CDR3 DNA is TGTGCTAGTGGTTTGCCCCCTCCTAGCTATGGCTACACCTTC.

In DNA, the CDR3 is TGTGCCAGCAGTACGCAGGGGGCCGGAGAAAAACTGTTTTTT. It specifies CASSTQGAGEKLFF. This chain connects TRBV27 to TRBJ1-4; TRBD1 matches 8 bases. Germline V gives CDR1 MNHEY, CDR2 SMNVEV (reference sequence). This CDR3 is 14 amino acids long. With V trimmed by 5 bases and J by 8 bases, 7 bases remained unmatched.

Written as DNA, the CDR3 is TGTGCCAGCAGTTGGGACAGGTCGGAGACCCAGTACTTC. It codes for CASSWDRSETQYF. The chain carries TRBV5-4 and TRBJ2-5; 8 bases are shared with TRBD1. The CDR3 has 13 residues. CDR1 and CDR2 (germline): SGHNT, YYREEE (reference sequence). V lost 5 bases, J lost 5 bases, and 5 bases stayed unmatched.